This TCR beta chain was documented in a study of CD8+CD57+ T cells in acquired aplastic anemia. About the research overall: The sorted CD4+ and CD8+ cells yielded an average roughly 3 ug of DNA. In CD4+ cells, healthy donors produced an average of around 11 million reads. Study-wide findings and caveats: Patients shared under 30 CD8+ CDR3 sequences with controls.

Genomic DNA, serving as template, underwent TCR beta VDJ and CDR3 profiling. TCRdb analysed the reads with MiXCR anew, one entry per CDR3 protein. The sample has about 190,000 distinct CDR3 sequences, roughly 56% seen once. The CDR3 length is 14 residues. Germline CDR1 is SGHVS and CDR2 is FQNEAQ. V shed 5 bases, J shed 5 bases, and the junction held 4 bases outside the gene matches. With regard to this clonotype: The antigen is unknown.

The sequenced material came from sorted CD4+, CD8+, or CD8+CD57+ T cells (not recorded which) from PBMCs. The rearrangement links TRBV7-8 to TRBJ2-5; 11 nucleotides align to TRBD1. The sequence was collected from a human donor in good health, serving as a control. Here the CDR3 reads CASSMGQGVETQYF. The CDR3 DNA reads TGTGCCAGCAGCATGGGACAGGGGGTTGAGACCCAGTACTTC. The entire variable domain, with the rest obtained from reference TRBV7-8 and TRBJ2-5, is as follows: GAGVSQSPRYKVAKRGQDVALRCDPISGHVSLFWYQQALGQGPEFLTYFQNEAQLDKSGLPSDRFFAERPEGSVSTLKIQRTQQEDSAVYLCASSMGQGVETQYFGPGTRLLVL.